This entry features one T cell receptor beta chain sequence. This specimen comes from a study of cytomegalovirus exposure and HLA in healthy donors. Background on the study: The 130 or so validation repertoires used a platform that matched the one used for the approximately 610 first-cohort repertoires, as a later analysis reported.

Sequenced by immunoSEQ multiplex PCR; TCRdb stores in-frame clones only, minus some. The data contain about 270,000 clones, approximately 86% of them seen just once; the ten biggest clones take up about 1%. Germline V gene lookup returns CDR1 MNHEY and CDR2 SMNVEV (reference sequence). Deletions cut 4 bases from V and 0 bases from J, with 9 bases between. The CDR3 spans 14 residues. What was sequenced was PBMCs. This TCR came from a woman aged 18-29 years in good health and CMV-seronegative. The chain has TRBV27 and TRBJ1-1; tentative D call: TRBD1 (6 bases). CDR3 region: CASSSDSLNTEAFF. The CDR3, as DNA: TGTGCCAGCAGTTCGGACAGCCTGAACACTGAAGCTTTCTTT.